This T cell receptor (beta chain) was profiled in a study of T cells in Graves' hyperthyroidism and ophthalmopathy. Study-level findings and limits: Before onset, by a median of about seven months, the model predicted ophthalmopathy. From stable hyperthyroidism, ophthalmopathy was separated by a 13 V-J model.

Remarks on this clonotype: No antigen is known for it.

Germline CDR1 reads GTSNPN; CDR2 reads SVGIG (reference sequence). The CDR3 has 13 amino acids. V was trimmed by 4 bases and J by 0 bases, leaving 9 bases between them. RNA transcripts gave rise to amplified TCR beta CDR3 regions. The primer set for the first-round RT-PCR of the TCR CDR3 was HTBI. TCRdb analysed the multiplex PCR reads with MiXCR anew, one entry per CDR3 protein. The table lists about 710,000 distinct CDR3 sequences, less than 20% of them singletons. This sequence originates from a man between 18 and 29 years old with Graves' hyperthyroidism. The chain recombines TRBV30 with TRBJ1-1, with unresolved D. Sequenced material: blood. This CDR3 reads CAWTVYMNTEAFF. The CDR3 nucleotides read TGTGCCTGGACAGTCTACATGAACACTGAAGCTTTCTTT.